The clone carrying this TCR beta chain came up a few times. Its antigen remains unknown. Mismatch with germline at one junction end may stem from a read error. Each patient came to thyroid surgery without any prior treatment (of any kind). The sample originates from a study of metastatic and nonmetastatic thyroid tumors. Overall study: The authors compared repertoires across blood and tumor or nodule tissue from malignant and benign thyroid patients. Study-wide results and caveats: Benign nodules were reported to have significantly lower TCR beta diversity than malignant thyroid tumors, in blood and tumor.

Original analysis: Across clinicopathological groups, CDR3 differences served as the basis for building a distant-metastasis classifier for papillary thyroid cancer. From the PCR reads, TCRdb re-called clones with MiXCR. The V and J calls come from TCRdb's annotation, not from the publication. The sample gives roughly 13,000 clones, around a third of which show up once; around 25% is in the top ten. CDR1 is MNHNS, CDR2 SASEGT, per germline. The CDR3 extends over 14 amino acids. The TCR originated in a female donor with papillary thyroid cancer or a benign thyroid nodule (not recorded which). Some clones in this sample may be carry-over from other donors' samples. The J gene is TRBJ2-5, the V gene TRBV6-1; D is uncertain. Sequencing was done on a sample of tumor tissue. CDR3 in DNA: TGTGCCAGTAGTGCCGATACGTACCAAGAGACCCGGTACTTC. This gives the protein CASSADTYQETRYF.